The T cell receptor beta chain described here comes from a study of cytomegalovirus exposure and HLA in healthy donors. This CDR3 has 15 amino acids. Per germline, CDR1 SGHTA and CDR2 FQGTGA. Deletions cut 5 bases from V and 6 bases from J, with 16 bases between. Notes on the study in general: An Asian-associated ancestry cluster reportedly showed fewer N-insertions than the approximately 650-donor mean in a later analysis. In an earlier analysis, productive rearrangement rates for most beta V segments clustered near 87% or 30%. In a later analysis, TCR beta V- and J-gene trimming was associated with a missense DCLRE1C variant.

This clone appeared a few times. Its matching antigen is unknown. 60 Vbeta and 13 Jbeta primers were used in PCR. Sequencing used immunoSEQ multiplex PCR; TCRdb keeps in-frame clones, though not all of them. Of about 84,000 clones in the sample, 63% were seen once. The material sequenced was PBMCs. This receptor was obtained from a middle-aged woman in good health and CMV-seropositive. The chain joins TRBV7-3 to TRBJ2-2; D perhaps matches TRBD2 (6 bases). This CDR3 reads CASSLYAGKAGELFF. DNA of the CDR3: TGTGCCAGCAGCCTCTATGCGGGGAAGGCCGGGGAGCTGTTTTTT. Full variable domain (rest looked up from reference TRBV7-3 and TRBJ2-2): GAGVSQTPSNKVTEKGKYVELRCDPISGHTALYWYRQSLGQGPEFLIYFQGTGAADDSGLPNDRFFAVRPEGSVSTLKIQRTERGDSAVYLCASSLYAGKAGELFFGEGSRLTVL.